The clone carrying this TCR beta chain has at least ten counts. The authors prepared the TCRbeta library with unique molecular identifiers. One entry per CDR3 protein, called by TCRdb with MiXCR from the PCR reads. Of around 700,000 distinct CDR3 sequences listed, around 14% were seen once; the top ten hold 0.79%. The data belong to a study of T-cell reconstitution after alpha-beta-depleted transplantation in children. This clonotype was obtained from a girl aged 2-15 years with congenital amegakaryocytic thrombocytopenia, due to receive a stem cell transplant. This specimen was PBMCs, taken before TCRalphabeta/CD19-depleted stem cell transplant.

Written as DNA, the CDR3 is TGTGCCACTCAGCGGGAGAGGACCAGCAGCTCCTACAATGAGCAGTTCTTC. It is translated as CATQRERTSSSYNEQFF. The chain uses TRBV10-3 and TRBJ2-1, with 8 bases lining up with TRBD2. In germline, CDR1 is ENHRY, CDR2 SYGVKD. CDR3 length equals 17 residues. V was clipped by 10 bases and J by 0 bases; unmatched bases: 14.